The 8 T cell receptor beta chains below were found in one sample sequenced in a study of technical replicates of blood from a few donors. Generated by immunoSEQ multiplex PCR, the TCRdb table keeps only in-frame clones and is missing some. The table lists tens of thousands of clones, roughly 95% of them singletons. Sequenced: T cells isolated from PBMCs. The receptors stem from a human donor in good health.

The chain carries TRBV11-3 and TRBJ2-7; TRBD1 might be the D (6 bases). CDR3 size: 14 residues. V was clipped by 5 bases and J by 3 bases, with 14 bases between them. In germline, CDR1 is SGHNT, CDR2 YENEEA. The chain's CDR3 is CASSPGVGDYEQYF. The CDR3 DNA is TGTGCCAGCAGCCCAGGGGTGGGGGACTACGAGCAGTACTTC.

V is TRBV29-1 and J is TRBJ2-1, with 7 bases lining up with TRBD2. The CDR3 totals 13 residues. Germline V gene lookup returns CDR1 SQVTM and CDR2 ANQGSEA. The V segment lost 1 base and the J segment 8 bases; nucleotides outside the gene matches: 5. The chain's CDR3 is CSVEGGGEDEQFF. In DNA form, the CDR3 reads TGCAGCGTTGAAGGGGGAGGGGAGGATGAGCAGTTCTTC.

V is TRBV5-6 and J is TRBJ2-1; no reliable D call. Germline V gene lookup returns CDR1 SGHDT and CDR2 YYEEEE. There are 11 residues in the CDR3. The ends were cut back, 1 base at V and 7 bases at J, with 3 bases in the middle. The CDR3 region is CASSLTNEQFF. CDR3 bases: TGTGCCAGCAGCTTGACTAATGAGCAGTTCTTC. Full variable domain (rest looked up from reference TRBV5-6 and TRBJ2-1): DAGVTQSPTHLIKTRGQQVTLRCSPKSGHDTVSWYQQALGQGPQFIFQYYEEEERQRGNFPDRFSGHQFPNYSSELNVNALLLGDSALYLCASSLTNEQFFGPGTRLTVL.

The rearrangement joins TRBV12-2 to TRBJ2-2; the D call in the table, TRBD2, was not verified against the DNA. TRBV12-2 is given as a pseudogene. There are 15 residues in the CDR3. CDR3 region: CASRLALRERRELFF. The CDR3 nucleotides read TGTGCAAGTCGCTTAGCGCTGCGGGAGAGGCGGGAGCTGTTTTTT.

The chain recombines TRBV9 with TRBJ2-2, with D maybe TRBD2 (6 bases). The CDR3 is 15 residues long. With 3 bases removed from V and 0 bases from J, the gap between germline ends came to 9 bases. Per germline, CDR1 SGDLS and CDR2 YYNGEE. The CDR3, as DNA: TGTGCCAGCAGCGCCCGACTAGCGAACACCGGGGAGCTGTTTTTT. Amino acids: CASSARLANTGELFF.

This chain connects TRBV10-3 to TRBJ1-5, with unresolved D. Trimming took 7 bases from V and 4 from J, leaving 11 bases between them. This CDR3 is 13 amino acids long. CDR1 and CDR2 from the germline V gene are ENHRY and SYGVKD. The CDR3 sequence: CAITAGLNQPQHF. The CDR3, as DNA: TGTGCCATCACCGCAGGTCTAAATCAGCCCCAGCATTTT.

The genes are TRBV6-1 and TRBJ1-3, with 7 bases identical to TRBD1. J was trimmed by 4 bases and V by 4 bases; bases with no gene match: 7. This CDR3 spans 15 amino acids. CDR1 MNHNS and CDR2 SASEGT come from the germline V gene. CDR3: CASSGQGLRGNTIYF. In DNA, the CDR3 is TGTGCCAGCAGTGGACAGGGTCTGAGAGGAAACACCATATATTTT.

CDR3 sequence: CASSYVSVNTEAFF. In DNA form, the CDR3 reads TGTGCCAGCAGTTACGTCAGCGTGAACACTGAAGCTTTCTTT. The chain has TRBV6-5 and TRBJ1-1; no firm D call. This CDR3 is built from 14 residues. V lost 2 bases and J lost 0, with 7 bases in between. CDR1 is MNHEY, CDR2 SVGAGI, per germline.